This T cell receptor (beta chain) was found in a study of cytomegalovirus exposure and HLA in healthy donors. Assay: immunoSEQ multiplex PCR; the TCRdb copy retains only in-frame clones and omits some. The sample records about 76,000 clones, about 93% being singletons. This TCR was sampled from a man aged 18 to 35 in good health and CMV-seropositive. The specimen was PBMCs.

The CDR3 loop is CASSLHPSRQGGETQYF. The CDR3 bases are TGTGCCAGCAGCTTACACCCTTCTAGACAGGGGGGGGAGACCCAGTACTTC. V is TRBV5-6 and J is TRBJ2-5, with TRBD1 matching over 9 bases. The CDR3 has 17 residues. Germline V CDR1 and CDR2: SGHDT, YYEEEE. Trimming removed 2 bases from V and 5 bases from J; junction bases left unmatched: 13.